This entry lists 8 T cell receptor beta chains sequenced from one sample in a study of T cell changes during pregnancy in multiple sclerosis (dated by TCRdb to about 2019). Libraries were prepared through the immunoSEQ multiplex PCR assay. TCRdb carries this immuneACCESS record with in-frame sequences only. Its versions omit some clonotypes, under half of them owing to an unresolved V gene in the studies checked, with the rest unexplained. The sample table records tens of thousands of clones; 75% to 95% of these occur just once. Of the sample, under 2.5% falls within the top ten clones. Sequencing was performed on CD4+ T cells from peripheral blood mononuclear cells, taken after pregnancy. The receptors stem from a female donor in good health, enrolled as a control in a pregnancy study.

The V call is TRBV9, the J call TRBJ2-5, with D perhaps matching TRBD2 (6 bases). CDR1 SGDLS and CDR2 YYNGEE come from the germline V gene. This CDR3 has 14 amino acids. Trimming stripped 4 bases from V and 6 bases from J, with 16 bases between. CDR3 sequence reads: CASSPGYRGKTQYF. The CDR3 DNA sequence: TGTGCCAGCAGCCCCGGGTACCGGGGGAAGACCCAGTACTTC.

The CDR3 DNA follows: TGTGCCAGCAGCTTAGGACAGGTGCCCACAGATACGCAGTATTTT. The encoded protein is CASSLGQVPTDTQYF. The chain combines TRBV5-8 with TRBJ2-3, with 7 bases identical to TRBD1. Germline CDR1 reads SGHTS; CDR2 reads YDEGEE. The junction had 5 bases not matched to a gene; V was cut back by 2 bases and J by 2 bases. There are 15 residues in the CDR3.

The chain couples TRBV5-6 to TRBJ1-1, with D perhaps matching TRBD1 (5 bases). The CDR3 consists of 13 residues. V lost 6 bases, J lost 6 bases, and 15 bases lay in between. CDR1 and CDR2 from the germline V gene are SGHDT and YYEEEE. This CDR3 is CASTPWGAAEAFF. Here the CDR3 DNA reads TGTGCCAGCACCCCCTGGGGCGCCGCTGAAGCTTTCTTT.

In the case of this clone: A junction end diverges from the germline sequence, so it may reflect a read error. At the DNA level, this CDR3 is encoded by other sequences in the same sample as well. The chain combines TRBV27 with TRBJ1-2; D is perhaps TRBD1 (5 bases). Germline-derived CDR1 and CDR2 are MNHEY and SMNVEV (reference sequence). This CDR3 is built from 11 residues. The CDR3 region has the DNA TGCGCCAGCAGTCTAGGGGTCGGCTACACCTTC. This codes for CASSLGVGYTF.

This CDR3 reads CASSQEGKQFF. CDR3 nucleotides: TGCGCCAGCAGCCAAGAGGGCAAGCAGTTCTTC. The genes are TRBV4-3 and TRBJ2-1; D is unclear. In germline, CDR1 is LGHNA, CDR2 YSLEER. The V gene lost 0 bases and the J gene lost 11 bases, with 5 bases spanning the gap. The CDR3 consists of 11 residues.

This sequence joins TRBV2 and TRBJ2-2; unclear D gene. CDR1 and CDR2 from the germline V gene are SNHLY and FYNNEI. Deletions cut 5 bases from V and 0 bases from J, with 13 bases between. There are 16 residues in the CDR3. Here the CDR3 DNA reads TGTGCCAGCAGTCCCCTGAGCCCAACGAACACCGGGGAGCTGTTTTTT. This codes for CASSPLSPTNTGELFF.

The chain uses TRBV18 and TRBJ2-5, with TRBD2 as a possible D gene (5 bases). Germline CDR1 is KGHSH and CDR2 is LQKENI. This CDR3 is built from 15 residues. Trimming left V 3 bases short and J 5 bases short, with 16 bases between. CDR3 DNA sequence: TGTGCCAGCTCACCCGAAAGACTCAGAGGGGAGACCCAGTACTTC. Amino acid sequence: CASSPERLRGETQYF. The complete variable domain, with remaining parts taken from reference TRBV18 and TRBJ2-5, reads NAGVMQNPRHLVRRRGQEARLRCSPMKGHSHVYWYRQLPEEGLKFMVYLQKENIIDESGMPKERFSAEFPKEGPSILRIQQVVRGDSAAYFCASSPERLRGETQYFGPGTRLLVL.

This chain links TRBV19 with TRBJ1-5, with D hard to call. This CDR3 has 13 amino acids. In germline, CDR1 is LNHDA, CDR2 SQIVND (reference sequence). Trimming took off 3 bases at V and 6 bases at J, with 9 bases between the two ends. The CDR3 DNA reads as TGTGCCAGTAGTATCGCGGTGGGTCAGCCCCAGCATTTT. Translation gives CASSIAVGQPQHF. Supplemented by reference TRBV19 and TRBJ1-5, the full variable domain reads DGGITQSPKYLFRKEGQNVTLSCEQNLNHDAMYWYRQDPGQGLRLIYYSQIVNDFQKGDIAEGYSVSREKKESFPLTVTSAQKNPTAFYLCASSIAVGQPQHFGDGTRLSIL.